The present T cell receptor (beta chain) was sequenced within a study of PD-L1 blockade in urothelial cancer. Study details: Researchers looked at the blood 3 weeks (second dose) and 6 weeks after treatment began. When blood samples were assessed, the median T cell count was 141,255.

The data were produced by immunoSEQ multiplex PCR, yet TCRdb's version contains in-frame clones alone and is incomplete. The repertoire consists of under 130,000 clones, with roughly 84% occurring once and the leading ten covering 2.4%. V lost 5 bases and J 2 bases, leaving 13 bases between the germline ends. The CDR3 spans 14 residues. The germline gives CDR1 MNHEY, CDR2 SVGAGI. The V call is TRBV6-5, the J call TRBJ2-7; D call uncertain. The TCR comes from a man aged 45 to 65 with urothelial cancer. Sequences were derived from PBMCs, sampled around atezolizumab (anti-PD-L1) treatment. CDR3 sequence: CASSPGPKTYEQYF. The DNA of the CDR3 is TGTGCCAGCAGTCCTGGGCCAAAAACCTACGAGCAGTACTTC.